The next 24 T cell receptor beta chains were all read from a single sample in a study of blood T cell repertoires in COVID-19. TCRdb's table, derived via immunoSEQ multiplex PCR, lists solely in-frame clones and lacks some. Among approximately 190,000 clones listed, 83% were seen once. Sequencing input: peripheral blood. These receptors were collected from a woman aged 40-49 years with acute or convalescent COVID-19.

The V gene is TRBV5-1, the J gene TRBJ2-7, with TRBD1 matching 7 bases. The CDR3 extends over 12 amino acids. CDR1 is SGHRS and CDR2 is YFSETQ in the germline V gene. V shed 4 bases, J shed 5 bases, and the junction held 3 bases outside the gene matches. The CDR3 DNA reads as TGCGCCAGCAGCCGTACAGGGGACGAGCAGTACTTC. Translating gives CASSRTGDEQYF.

The chain links TRBV28 to TRBJ2-1, with a tentative D call TRBD2 (5 bases). The ends were cut back, 2 bases at V and 4 bases at J, with 6 bases in the middle. The CDR3 covers 13 residues. The V gene's germline CDR1 is MDHEN and CDR2 SYDVKM. The CDR3 coding sequence is TGTGCCAGCAGTTTAGACTATTACAATGAGCAGTTCTTC. Translating it yields CASSLDYYNEQFF.

V gene TRBV5-1 combines with J gene TRBJ2-3; tentative D call: TRBD2 (7 bases). Germline lookup yields CDR1 SGHRS and CDR2 YFSETQ. V was cut by 2 bases and J by 0 bases, with 19 bases left in between. There are 18 residues in the CDR3. CDR3 in DNA: TGCGCCAGCAGCTTTGCCCCGACTGGGAGGGGGAGCACAGATACGCAGTATTTT. Translation: CASSFAPTGRGSTDTQYF.

V usage is TRBV27 and J usage is TRBJ2-7; D is unresolved. CDR3 length equals 16 residues. V lost 6 bases, J lost 2 bases, and 20 bases lay in between. Germline CDR1 MNHEY, CDR2 SMNVEV (reference sequence). The CDR3 loop is CASRPGLASLTYEQYF. For the CDR3, the DNA is TGTGCCAGCAGGCCCGGCCTGGCTAGTTTGACCTACGAGCAGTACTTC.

The chain links TRBV5-4 to TRBJ2-5; 7 nucleotides match TRBD1. Germline V gene lookup returns CDR1 SGHNT and CDR2 YYREEE (reference sequence). This CDR3 contains 14 residues. V was clipped by 3 bases and J by 1 base; unmatched bases: 3. CDR3 region: CASSWDSSQETQYF. CDR3 nucleotides: TGTGCCAGCAGCTGGGACAGTTCCCAAGAGACCCAGTACTTC.

V is TRBV5-4 and J is TRBJ2-3; 7 bases align to TRBD2. Trimming at V came to 0 bases and at J to 5 bases, leaving 3 bases not matched to a gene. This CDR3 spans 14 amino acids. Per the germline V gene, CDR1 is SGHNT and CDR2 is YYREEE (reference sequence). The CDR3 nucleotides are TGTGCCAGCAGCTTGGGGACTAGAGGAGATACGCAGTATTTT. Its protein is CASSLGTRGDTQYF.

The V and J genes are TRBV18 and TRBJ2-2; possible D gene TRBD2, 6 bases. The CDR3 consists of 16 residues. Germline V lookup: CDR1 KGHSH, CDR2 LQKENI. V gave up 0 bases and J gave up 1 base, with 9 bases separating them. CDR3 sequence: CASSPPTGLNTGELFF. CDR3 sequence (DNA): TGTGCCAGCTCACCACCCACGGGACTGAACACCGGGGAGCTGTTTTTT.

This clone was recorded a few times. The rearrangement uses TRBV2 and TRBJ1-1; 7 bases map to TRBD1. The CDR3 totals 14 residues. The germline V gene has CDR1 SNHLY and CDR2 FYNNEI. The V and J ends lost 6 bases and 0 bases, in that order; junction bases with no gene match: 4. The CDR3, as DNA: TGTGCCAGCAGAAACGGACAGGTGAACACTGAAGCTTTCTTT. This encodes CASRNGQVNTEAFF.

This clone was picked up a small number of times. Other DNA sequences in this specimen translate into the identical CDR3. The chain uses TRBV28 and TRBJ1-5; the D is unclear. V lost 6 bases and J 7 bases, leaving 10 bases between the germline ends. Germline V gene data show CDR1 as MDHEN and CDR2 as SYDVKM. CDR3 size: 12 residues. CDR3 bases: TGTGCCAGCAGCGTTGGGGAGCAGCCCCAGCATTTT. Translation gives CASSVGEQPQHF.

This clone was recorded a few times. The rearrangement uses TRBV5-1 and TRBJ2-4; a weak D match, TRBD2 (6 bases). The V gene's germline CDR1 is SGHRS and CDR2 YFSETQ. V dropped 4 bases and J dropped 0 bases, with 14 bases sitting between them. The CDR3 covers 16 residues. Here the CDR3 reads CASSRTRGSAKNIQYF. CDR3 coding DNA: TGCGCCAGCAGCCGTACTCGGGGGTCAGCCAAAAACATTCAGTACTTC.

This clone came up a few times. The V gene is TRBV29-1, the J gene TRBJ1-1; maybe TRBD1 (5 bases). This CDR3 region has 13 residues. The germline V and J ends were trimmed by 3 bases and 3 bases, with 11 bases remaining between them. CDR1 is SQVTM, CDR2 ANQGSEA, per germline. The CDR3 nucleotides are TGCAGCGTTGAGGTAGGAGGGGACACTGAAGCTTTCTTT. Translated, it gives CSVEVGGDTEAFF. The whole variable domain, remainder taken from reference TRBV29-1 and TRBJ1-1, is SAVISQKPSRDICQRGTSLTIQCQVDSQVTMMFWYRQQPGQSLTLIATANQGSEATYESGFVIDKFPISRPNLTFSTLTVSNMSPEDSSIYLCSVEVGGDTEAFFGQGTRLTVV.

The J gene is TRBJ1-2, the V gene TRBV9, with D uncertain. In germline, CDR1 is SGDLS, CDR2 YYNGEE. The CDR3 has 14 amino acids. With 0 bases removed from V and 3 bases from J, the gap between germline ends came to 9 bases. This chain's CDR3 is CASSVGADHYGYTF. The DNA for the CDR3 is TGTGCCAGCAGCGTAGGGGCAGACCACTATGGCTACACCTTC.

This clone occurred once. The chain uses TRBV24-1 and TRBJ2-1, with D maybe TRBD2 (6 bases). Germline-derived CDR1 and CDR2 are KGHDR and SFDVKD. The CDR3 is 17 residues long. V was shortened by 4 bases and J by 0 bases, with 15 bases between the two germline ends. CDR3 nucleotides: TGTGCCACCAGTGACCCCTCTGGGGGGAGCTCCTACAATGAGCAGTTCTTC. It translates to CATSDPSGGSSYNEQFF.

This clone has a single count. The chain uses TRBV12-5 and TRBJ2-1; 13 positions agree with TRBD2. CDR1 LGHNT and CDR2 FRNRAP come from the germline V gene. The V gene end was trimmed by 1 base and the J gene end by 0 bases; junction bases not matched to a gene: 3. There are 18 residues in the CDR3. CDR3 sequence (DNA): TGTGCTAGTGGTTTGGGGACTAGCGGGGGAAGCTCCTACAATGAGCAGTTCTTC. Its translation: CASGLGTSGGSSYNEQFF.

The J gene is TRBJ2-2, the V gene TRBV30; TRBD2 aligns across 8 bases. CDR3 size: 14 residues. Germline V gene sequence: CDR1 GTSNPN, CDR2 SVGIG (reference sequence). V was pared by 8 bases and J by 6 bases, with 11 bases of the junction left unmatched. The CDR3 sequence: CARTRAGGAGELFF. The CDR3 DNA reads TGTGCCAGGACCCGGGCGGGAGGCGCCGGGGAGCTGTTTTTT. The variable domain in full, with the rest retrieved from reference TRBV30 and TRBJ2-2, is SQTIHQWPATLVQPVGSPLSLECTVEGTSNPNLYWYRQAAGRGLQLLFYSVGIGQISSEVPQNLSASRPQDRQFILSSKKLLLSDSGFYLCARTRAGGAGELFFGEGSRLTVL.

CDR3 DNA: TGTGCCAGCTCACCTTCAGGGCCCTACGAGCAGTACTTC. Protein product: CASSPSGPYEQYF. This sequence joins TRBV18 and TRBJ2-7; D is possibly TRBD1 (5 bases). Trimming stripped 3 bases from V and 2 bases from J, with 8 bases between. There are 13 residues in the CDR3. CDR1 is KGHSH, CDR2 LQKENI, per germline.

The CDR3 region is CAWSVYTNQPQHF. CDR3 nucleotides: TGTGCCTGGAGTGTATATACAAATCAGCCCCAGCATTTT. The chain has TRBV30 and TRBJ1-5; D gene ambiguous. The ends were cut back, 0 bases at V and 4 bases at J, with 7 bases in the middle. CDR1 GTSNPN and CDR2 SVGIG come from the germline V gene (reference sequence). The CDR3 extends over 13 amino acids. The whole variable domain, remainder taken from reference TRBV30 and TRBJ1-5, is SQTIHQWPATLVQPVGSPLSLECTVEGTSNPNLYWYRQAAGRGLQLLFYSVGIGQISSEVPQNLSASRPQDRQFILSSKKLLLSDSGFYLCAWSVYTNQPQHFGDGTRLSIL.

Only a few counts were recorded for this clone. The chain carries TRBV5-4 and TRBJ2-3; the match to TRBD2 covers 8 bases. V lost 5 bases to trimming and J lost 5 bases; unmatched junction nucleotides: 4. Per germline, CDR1 SGHNT and CDR2 YYREEE (reference sequence). The CDR3 has 13 residues. The CDR3 reads CASRAGVGDTQYF. For the CDR3, the DNA is TGTGCCAGCAGAGCGGGAGTTGGAGATACGCAGTATTTT.

The V and J genes are TRBV28 and TRBJ1-2, with 9 bases aligning to TRBD1. This CDR3 is 13 amino acids long. Germline V lookup: CDR1 MDHEN, CDR2 SYDVKM. V lost 7 bases, J lost 5 bases, and 5 bases stayed unmatched. CDR3: CASTRDRAYGYTF. The CDR3 region has the DNA TGTGCCAGCACCAGGGACAGGGCATATGGCTACACCTTC.

The rearrangement joins TRBV5-5 to TRBJ2-5; 14 bases are shared with TRBD2. V lost 4 bases and J lost 5; bases outside the gene matches: 4. The germline gives CDR1 SGHKS, CDR2 YYEKEE (reference sequence). This CDR3 contains 15 residues. In DNA, the CDR3 is TGTGCCAGCAGCCGGGGGACTAGCGGGAGTGAGACCCAGTACTTC. Translation gives CASSRGTSGSETQYF.

This clone has only a few counts. V is TRBV5-1 and J is TRBJ1-1; the D is unclear. Trimming stripped 3 bases from V and 4 bases from J, with 10 bases between. CDR3 length: 13 residues. Germline V gene lookup returns CDR1 SGHRS and CDR2 YFSETQ. The chain's CDR3 is CASSSTRSTEAFF. CDR3 DNA: TGCGCCAGCAGCTCCACGAGGAGCACTGAAGCTTTCTTT.

The gene calls are TRBV5-1 and TRBJ2-1; TRBD1 is a possible D gene (6 bases). This CDR3 comprises 15 residues. Per the germline V gene, CDR1 is SGHRS and CDR2 is YFSETQ. The V end was cut by 5 bases, the J end by 0 bases, with 12 bases between. The CDR3: CASSDVDSSYNEQFF. The DNA for the CDR3 is TGCGCCAGCAGTGATGTGGACAGCTCCTACAATGAGCAGTTCTTC.

The rearrangement links TRBV28 to TRBJ2-1; 12 bases align to TRBD2. The CDR3 contains 18 residues. J gave up 8 bases and V 3 bases, and 14 bases lay outside the gene matches. CDR1 and CDR2 from the germline V gene are MDHEN and SYDVKM. The DNA for the CDR3 is TGTGCCAGCAGTTTTCAGCTAGCGGGAGGGCCCTTAGAGGATGAGCAGTTCTTC. Encoded protein: CASSFQLAGGPLEDEQFF.

The chain employs TRBV12-3 or TRBV12-4 and TRBJ2-5; 7 bases agree with TRBD1. Germline trimming cut 6 bases from V and 5 bases from J; bases unmatched to any gene: 6. The CDR3 contains 13 residues. CDR3 nucleotide sequence: TGTGCCAGCAGGCACAGGGGTGGGGAGACCCAGTACTTC. It specifies CASRHRGGETQYF.